This T cell receptor (beta chain) is from a study of response to subunit inactivated influenza vaccine. This clonotype was seen more than once but under ten times. Its antigen is currently unknown. One entry per CDR3 protein, called by TCRdb with MiXCR from the RT-PCR reads. The sample holds under 550,000 distinct CDR3 sequences, about 7.2% seen once. V dropped 11 bases and J dropped 3 bases, with 19 bases sitting between them. Germline V gene lookup returns CDR1 MNHNS and CDR2 SASEGT. The CDR3 spans 14 residues. Findings of the study overall: Authors suggested seasonal influenza vaccinations each recruit few new T cells.

V and J are TRBV6-1 and TRBJ1-1; D is possibly TRBD1 (5 bases). This TCR was recovered from a man aged 45-69 years who received an inactivated influenza vaccine. The sequencing used PBMCs from blood, collected around 25 months after vaccination. The CDR3 DNA reads TGTGCCGACCGACCGGGGAGGGGTGACACTGAAGCTTTCTTT. Its protein product is CADRPGRGDTEAFF.